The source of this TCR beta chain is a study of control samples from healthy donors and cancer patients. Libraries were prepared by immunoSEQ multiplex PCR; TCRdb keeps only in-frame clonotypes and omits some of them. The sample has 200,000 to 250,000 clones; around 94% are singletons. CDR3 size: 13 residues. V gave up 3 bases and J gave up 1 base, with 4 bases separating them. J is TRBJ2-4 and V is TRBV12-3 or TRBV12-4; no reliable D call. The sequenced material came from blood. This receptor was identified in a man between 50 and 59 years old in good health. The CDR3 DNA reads TGTGCCAGCAGTTTGAAGGCCAAAAACATTCAGTACTTC. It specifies CASSLKAKNIQYF.